The 6 T cell receptor beta chains given below trace back to one sample, sequenced in a study of OX40 agonist ivuxolimab in advanced cancers. TCRdb keeps only in-frame clones here, not all; method: immunoSEQ multiplex PCR. The data show about 77,000 clones, with roughly 91% seen just once and 6.2% held by the top ten. Sequenced material: CD4+ or CD8+ T cells sorted from blood, taken in a trial of the OX40 agonist ivuxolimab. All receptors come from an adult with an advanced solid tumor such as melanoma, head and neck, liver or kidney cancer.

This chain uses TRBV5-1 with TRBJ1-3, with D possibly being TRBD1 (6 bases). CDR1 SGHRS and CDR2 YFSETQ come from the germline V gene. The CDR3 totals 15 residues. V shed 4 bases and J shed 0 bases, with 11 bases lying between them. The CDR3 coding sequence is TGCGCCAGCAGCGAAGCAGGGGCCTCTGGAAACACCATATATTTT. Translating it yields CASSEAGASGNTIYF.

The genes are TRBV7-9 and TRBJ2-5; the match to TRBD1 covers 10 bases. Losses at the gene ends were 1 base for V and 2 bases for J; bases not matched to a gene: 7. The V gene's germline CDR1 is SEHNR and CDR2 FQNEAQ (reference sequence). CDR3 length: 17 residues. CDR3 DNA: TGTGCCAGCAGCTTAGAGCGAAGGACAGGGGGTCAAGAGACCCAGTACTTC. This sequence encodes CASSLERRTGGQETQYF.

V gene TRBV28 combines with J gene TRBJ2-4; weak D call: TRBD1 (5 bases). Per the germline V gene, CDR1 is MDHEN and CDR2 is SYDVKM. The CDR3 has 14 amino acids. V was trimmed by 5 bases and J by 1 base, leaving 9 bases between them. For the CDR3, the DNA is TGTGCCAGCAGTGGGGCAGGGGCCAAAAACATTCAGTACTTC. Translation gives CASSGAGAKNIQYF.

J is TRBJ2-3 and V is TRBV18, with D uncertain. The CDR3 spans 12 residues. The V and J ends lost 4 bases and 3 bases respectively, with 5 bases between them. Looked up from germline, CDR1 is KGHSH and CDR2 is LQKENI. This CDR3 is CASSRLTDTQYF. The DNA for the CDR3 is TGTGCCAGCTCACGGTTGACAGATACGCAGTATTTT.

V and J are TRBV4-1 and TRBJ1-1, with no clear D. Germline values: CDR1 MGHRA, CDR2 YSYEKL. This CDR3 has 15 amino acids. The germline V and J ends were trimmed by 0 bases and 0 bases, with 8 bases remaining between them. The CDR3 sequence: CASSQDTDLNTEAFF. The CDR3, as DNA: TGCGCCAGCAGCCAAGATACGGACTTGAACACTGAAGCTTTCTTT.

V is TRBV12-5 and J is TRBJ1-2, with 8 bases fitting TRBD1. Trimming took 5 bases from V and 8 from J; bases not matched to a gene: 7. The CDR3 spans 13 residues. The germline CDR1 and CDR2 sequences are LGHNT and FRNRAP. The CDR3 DNA reads TGTGCTAGTGGTAGTCAGGGGGCGCGGGGCTACACCTTC. It codes for CASGSQGARGYTF.